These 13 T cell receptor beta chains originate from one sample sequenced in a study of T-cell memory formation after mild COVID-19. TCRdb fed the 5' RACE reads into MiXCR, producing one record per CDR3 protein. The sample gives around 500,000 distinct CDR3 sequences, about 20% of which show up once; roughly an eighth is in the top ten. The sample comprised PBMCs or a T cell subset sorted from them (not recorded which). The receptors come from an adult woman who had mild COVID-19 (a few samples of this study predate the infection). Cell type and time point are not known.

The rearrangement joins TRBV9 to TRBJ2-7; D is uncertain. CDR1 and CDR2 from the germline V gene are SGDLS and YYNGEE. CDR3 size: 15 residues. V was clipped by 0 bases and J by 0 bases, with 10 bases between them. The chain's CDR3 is CASSVDETSSYEQYF. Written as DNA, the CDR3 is TGTGCCAGCAGCGTAGACGAGACCAGCTCCTACGAGCAGTACTTC.

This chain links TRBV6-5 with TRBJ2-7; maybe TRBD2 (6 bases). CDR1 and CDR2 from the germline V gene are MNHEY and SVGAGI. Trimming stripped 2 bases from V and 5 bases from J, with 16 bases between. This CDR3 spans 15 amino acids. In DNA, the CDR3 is TGTGCCAGCAGTTACAACCCCCCGCCGGGAGACGAGCAGTACTTC. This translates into CASSYNPPPGDEQYF.

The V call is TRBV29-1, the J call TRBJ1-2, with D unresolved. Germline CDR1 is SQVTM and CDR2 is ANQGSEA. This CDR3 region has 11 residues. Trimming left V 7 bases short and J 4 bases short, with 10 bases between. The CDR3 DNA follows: TGCAGCGCCTACTCGTCCTATGGCTACACCTTC. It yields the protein CSAYSSYGYTF. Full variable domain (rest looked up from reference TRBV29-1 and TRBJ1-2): SAVISQKPSRDICQRGTSLTIQCQVDSQVTMMFWYRQQPGQSLTLIATANQGSEATYESGFVIDKFPISRPNLTFSTLTVSNMSPEDSSIYLCSAYSSYGYTFGSGTRLTVV.

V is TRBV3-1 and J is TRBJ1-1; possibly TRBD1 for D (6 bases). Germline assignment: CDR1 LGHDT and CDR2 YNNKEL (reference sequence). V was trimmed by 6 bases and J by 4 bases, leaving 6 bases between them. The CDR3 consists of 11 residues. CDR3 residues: CASRDSTEAFF. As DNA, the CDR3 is TGTGCCAGCAGGGACAGCACTGAAGCTTTCTTT.

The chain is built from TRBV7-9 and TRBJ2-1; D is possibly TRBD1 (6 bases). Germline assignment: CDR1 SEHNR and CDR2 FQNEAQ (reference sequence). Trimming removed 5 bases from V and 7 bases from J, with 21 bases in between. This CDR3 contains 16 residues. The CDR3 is CASSGKSAGAVNEQFF. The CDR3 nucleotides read TGTGCCAGCAGCGGCAAGAGTGCAGGGGCTGTAAATGAGCAGTTCTTC.

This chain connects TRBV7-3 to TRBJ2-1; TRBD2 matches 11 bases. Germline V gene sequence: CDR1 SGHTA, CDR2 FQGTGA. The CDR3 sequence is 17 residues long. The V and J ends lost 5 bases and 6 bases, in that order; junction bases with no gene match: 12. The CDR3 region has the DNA TGTGCCAGCAGCCCGACGAGATTAGCGGGAGGGGGCAATGAGCAGTTCTTC. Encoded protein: CASSPTRLAGGGNEQFF.

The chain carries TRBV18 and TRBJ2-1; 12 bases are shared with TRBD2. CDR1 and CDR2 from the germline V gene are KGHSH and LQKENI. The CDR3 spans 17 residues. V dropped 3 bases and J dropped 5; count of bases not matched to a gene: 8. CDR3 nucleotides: TGTGCCAGCTCACCCCTATCGACTAGCGGGAGCCACAATGAGCAGTTCTTC. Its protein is CASSPLSTSGSHNEQFF.

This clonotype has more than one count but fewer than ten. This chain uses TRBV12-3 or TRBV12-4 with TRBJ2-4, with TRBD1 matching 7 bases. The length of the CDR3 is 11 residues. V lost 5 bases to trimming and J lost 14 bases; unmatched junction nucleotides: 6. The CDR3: CASSATGVEYF. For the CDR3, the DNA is TGTGCCAGCAGTGCCACAGGGGTGGAGTACTTC.

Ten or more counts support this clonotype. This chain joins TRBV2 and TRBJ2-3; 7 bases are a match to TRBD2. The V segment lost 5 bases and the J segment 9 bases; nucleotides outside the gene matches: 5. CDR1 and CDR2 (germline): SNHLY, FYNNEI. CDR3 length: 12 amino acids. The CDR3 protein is CASSSGGDTQYF. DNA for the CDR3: TGTGCCAGCAGTTCGGGGGGAGACACGCAGTATTTT.

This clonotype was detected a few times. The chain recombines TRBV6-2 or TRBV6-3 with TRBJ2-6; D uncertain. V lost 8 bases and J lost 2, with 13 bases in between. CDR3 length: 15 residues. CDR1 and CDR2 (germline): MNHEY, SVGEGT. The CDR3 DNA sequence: TGTGCCAGCCGGGCGGCTGGGGCTGGGGCCAACGTCCTGACTTTC. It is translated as CASRAAGAGANVLTF.

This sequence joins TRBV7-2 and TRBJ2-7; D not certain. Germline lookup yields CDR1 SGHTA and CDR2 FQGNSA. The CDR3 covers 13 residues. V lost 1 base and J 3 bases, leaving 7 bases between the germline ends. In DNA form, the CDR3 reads TGTGCCAGCAGCTTAGACTGGCACTACGAGCAGTACTTC. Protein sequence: CASSLDWHYEQYF.

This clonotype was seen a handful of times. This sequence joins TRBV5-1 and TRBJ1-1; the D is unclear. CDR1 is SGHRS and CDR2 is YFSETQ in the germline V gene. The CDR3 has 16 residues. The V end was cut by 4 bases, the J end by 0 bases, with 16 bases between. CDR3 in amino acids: CASSPKLTEVNTEAFF. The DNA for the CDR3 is TGCGCCAGCAGCCCGAAACTAACAGAAGTGAACACTGAAGCTTTCTTT.

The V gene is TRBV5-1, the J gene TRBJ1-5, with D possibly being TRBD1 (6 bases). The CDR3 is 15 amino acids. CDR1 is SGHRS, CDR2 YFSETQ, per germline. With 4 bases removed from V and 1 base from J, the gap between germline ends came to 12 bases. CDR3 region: CASSQSGTSNQPQHF. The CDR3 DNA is TGCGCCAGCAGCCAGTCGGGGACAAGCAATCAGCCCCAGCATTTT. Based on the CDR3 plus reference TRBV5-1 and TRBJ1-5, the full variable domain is KAGVTQTPRYLIKTRGQQVTLSCSPISGHRSVSWYQQTPGQGLQFLFEYFSETQRNKGNFPGRFSGRQFSNSRSEMNVSTLELGDSALYLCASSQSGTSNQPQHFGDGTRLSIL.